This TCR beta chain was documented in a study of blood T cells in healthy people across ages. Study-wide results and limits: Naive CD4+ cells and diversity were both higher in long-lived donors than in aged donors.

A second about 7 to 11 cycle PCR used barcoded and J-beta primers. Each cDNA was tagged by a template-switch adaptor containing 12 random nucleotides. A single record per CDR3 protein comes from TCRdb applying MiXCR to the 5' RACE reads. The sample includes 650,000 to 1,000,000 distinct CDR3 sequences, 35% to 50% of them seen just once. Points on this clonotype: As yet, its antigen is unknown.

Germline V gene data show CDR1 as DFQATT and CDR2 as SNEGSKA (reference sequence). This CDR3 spans 12 amino acids. The clonotype comes from a man aged 80 or over in good health. What was sequenced was blood. The J gene is TRBJ2-5, the V gene TRBV20-1; D remains ambiguous. The better agreement between TRBJ2-7 and the DNA end casts doubt on the J call. The CDR3 loop is CSASDVDYEQYF. CDR3 in DNA: TGCAGTGCTAGTGACGTTGATTACGAGCAGTACTTC.